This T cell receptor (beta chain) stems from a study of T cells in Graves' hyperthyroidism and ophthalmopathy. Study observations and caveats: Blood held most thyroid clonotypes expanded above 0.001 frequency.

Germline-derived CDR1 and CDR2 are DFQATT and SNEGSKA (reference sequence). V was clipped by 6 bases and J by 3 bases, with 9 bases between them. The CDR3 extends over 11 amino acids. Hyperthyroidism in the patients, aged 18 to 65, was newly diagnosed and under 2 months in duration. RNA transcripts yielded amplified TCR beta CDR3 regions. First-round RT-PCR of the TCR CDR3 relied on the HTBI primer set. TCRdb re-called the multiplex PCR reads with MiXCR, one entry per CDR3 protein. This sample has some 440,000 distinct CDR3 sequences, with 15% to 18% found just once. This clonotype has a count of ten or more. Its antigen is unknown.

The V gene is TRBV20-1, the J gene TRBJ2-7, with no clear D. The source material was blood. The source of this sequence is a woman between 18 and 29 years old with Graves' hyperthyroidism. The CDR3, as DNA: TGCAGTGCGGATCAAGTCTACGAGCAGTACTTC. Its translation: CSADQVYEQYF.